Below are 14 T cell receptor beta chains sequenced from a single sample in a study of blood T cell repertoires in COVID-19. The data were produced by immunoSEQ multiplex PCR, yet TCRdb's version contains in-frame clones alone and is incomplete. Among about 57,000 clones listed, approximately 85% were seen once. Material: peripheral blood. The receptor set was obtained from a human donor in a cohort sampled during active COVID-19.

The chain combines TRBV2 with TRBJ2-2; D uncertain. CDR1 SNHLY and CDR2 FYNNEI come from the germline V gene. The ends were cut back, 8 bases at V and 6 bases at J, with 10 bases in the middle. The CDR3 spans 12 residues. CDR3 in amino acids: CASGLTSGELFF. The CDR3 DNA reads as TGTGCCAGCGGGCTGACGTCCGGGGAGCTGTTTTTT.

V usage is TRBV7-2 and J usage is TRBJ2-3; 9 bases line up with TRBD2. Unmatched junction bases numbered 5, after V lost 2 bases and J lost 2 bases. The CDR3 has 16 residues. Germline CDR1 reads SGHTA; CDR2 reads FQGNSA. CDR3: CASSLRRGGNTDTQYF. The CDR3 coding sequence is TGTGCCAGCAGCTTACGGCGGGGGGGAAACACAGATACGCAGTATTTT. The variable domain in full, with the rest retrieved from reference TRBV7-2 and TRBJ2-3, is GAGVSQSPSNKVTEKGKDVELRCDPISGHTALYWYRQSLGQGLEFLIYFQGNSAPDKSGLPSDRFSAERTGGSVSTLTIQRTQQEDSAVYLCASSLRRGGNTDTQYFGPGTRLTVL.

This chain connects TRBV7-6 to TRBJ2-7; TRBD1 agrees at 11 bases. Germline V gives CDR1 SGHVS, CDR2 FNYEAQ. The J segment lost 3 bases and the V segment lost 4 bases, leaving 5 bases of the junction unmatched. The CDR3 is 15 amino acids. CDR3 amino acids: CASSSGGTGGYEQYF. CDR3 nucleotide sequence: TGTGCCAGCAGCTCGGGCGGGACAGGGGGCTACGAGCAGTACTTC.

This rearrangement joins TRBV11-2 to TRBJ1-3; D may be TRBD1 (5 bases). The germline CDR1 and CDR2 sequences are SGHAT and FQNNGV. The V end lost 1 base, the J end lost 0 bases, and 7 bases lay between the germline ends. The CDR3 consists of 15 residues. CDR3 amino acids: CASSLVQGSGNTIYF. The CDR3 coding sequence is TGTGCCAGCAGCTTAGTCCAGGGCTCTGGAAACACCATATATTTT. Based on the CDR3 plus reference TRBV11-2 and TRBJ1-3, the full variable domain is EAGVAQSPRYKIIEKRQSVAFWCNPISGHATLYWYQQILGQGPKLLIQFQNNGVVDDSQLPKDRFSAERLKGVDSTLKIQPAKLEDSAVYLCASSLVQGSGNTIYFGEGSWLTVV.

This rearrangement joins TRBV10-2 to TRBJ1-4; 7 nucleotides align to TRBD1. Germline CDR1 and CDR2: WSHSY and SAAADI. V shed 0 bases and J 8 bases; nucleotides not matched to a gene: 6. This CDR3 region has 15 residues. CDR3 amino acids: CASSESKGAQEKLFF. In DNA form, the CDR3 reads TGCGCCAGCAGTGAGTCGAAGGGGGCGCAGGAAAAACTGTTTTTT.

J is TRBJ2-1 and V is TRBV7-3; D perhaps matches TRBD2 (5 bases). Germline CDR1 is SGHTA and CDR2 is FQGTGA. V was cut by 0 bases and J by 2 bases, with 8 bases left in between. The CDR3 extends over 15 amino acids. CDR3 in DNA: TGTGCCAGCAGCTTAACGAGGGCCACCTACAATGAGCAGTTCTTC. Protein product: CASSLTRATYNEQFF.

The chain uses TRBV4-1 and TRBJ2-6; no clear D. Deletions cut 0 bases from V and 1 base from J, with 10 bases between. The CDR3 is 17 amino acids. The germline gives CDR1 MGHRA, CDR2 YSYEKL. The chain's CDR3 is CASSQDLRGSGANVLTF. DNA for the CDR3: TGCGCCAGCAGCCAAGATTTAAGAGGATCTGGGGCCAACGTCCTGACTTTC.

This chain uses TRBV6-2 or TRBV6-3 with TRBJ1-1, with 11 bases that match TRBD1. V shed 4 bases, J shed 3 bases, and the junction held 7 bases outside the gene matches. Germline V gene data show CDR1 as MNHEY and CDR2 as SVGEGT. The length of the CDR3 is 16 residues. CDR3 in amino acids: CASSFRTGGLHTEAFF. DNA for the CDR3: TGTGCCAGCAGTTTCCGGACAGGGGGCTTGCACACTGAAGCTTTCTTT.

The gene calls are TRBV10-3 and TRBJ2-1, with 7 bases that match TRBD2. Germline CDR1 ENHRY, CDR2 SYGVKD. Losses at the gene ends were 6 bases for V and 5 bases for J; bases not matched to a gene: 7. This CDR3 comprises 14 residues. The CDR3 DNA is TGTGCCATCAGAAGACTAGCAGATAACAATGAGCAGTTCTTC. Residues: CAIRRLADNNEQFF.

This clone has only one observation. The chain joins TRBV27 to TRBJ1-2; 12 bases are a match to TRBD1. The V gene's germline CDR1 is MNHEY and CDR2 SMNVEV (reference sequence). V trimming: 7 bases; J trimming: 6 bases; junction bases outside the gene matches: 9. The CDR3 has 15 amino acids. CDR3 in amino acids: CASNPTGTGGNGYTF. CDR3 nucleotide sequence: TGTGCCAGCAATCCTACCGGGACAGGGGGCAATGGCTACACCTTC.

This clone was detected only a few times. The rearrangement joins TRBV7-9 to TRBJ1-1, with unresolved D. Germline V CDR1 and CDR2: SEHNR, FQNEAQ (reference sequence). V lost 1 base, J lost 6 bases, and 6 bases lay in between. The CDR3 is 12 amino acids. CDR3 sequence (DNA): TGTGCCAGCAGCTTAGTTGTCGCTGAAGCTTTCTTT. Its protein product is CASSLVVAEAFF.

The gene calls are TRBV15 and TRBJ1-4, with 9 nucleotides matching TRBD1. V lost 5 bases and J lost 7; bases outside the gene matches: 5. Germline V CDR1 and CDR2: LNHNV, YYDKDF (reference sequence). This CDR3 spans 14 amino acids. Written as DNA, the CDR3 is TGTGCCACCAGCCGGACAGGGGAGAGTGAAAAACTGTTTTTT. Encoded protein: CATSRTGESEKLFF.

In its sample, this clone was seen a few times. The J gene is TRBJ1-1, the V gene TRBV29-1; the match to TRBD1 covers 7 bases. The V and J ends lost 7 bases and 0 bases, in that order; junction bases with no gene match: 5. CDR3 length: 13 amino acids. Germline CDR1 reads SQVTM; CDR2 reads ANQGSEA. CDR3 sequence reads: CSATGQLNTEAFF. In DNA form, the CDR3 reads TGCAGCGCCACGGGACAGTTGAACACTGAAGCTTTCTTT.

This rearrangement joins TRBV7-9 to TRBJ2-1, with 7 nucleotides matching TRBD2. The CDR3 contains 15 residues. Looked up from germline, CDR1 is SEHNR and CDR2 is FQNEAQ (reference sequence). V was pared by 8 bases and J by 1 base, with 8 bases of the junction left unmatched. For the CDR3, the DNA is TGTGCCAGCGCCGAGGGGAGGGGATCCTACAATGAGCAGTTCTTC. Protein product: CASAEGRGSYNEQFF.